This TCR beta chain was documented in a study of cytomegalovirus exposure and HLA in healthy donors. The PCR used 60 Vbeta and 13 Jbeta primers. Produced via immunoSEQ multiplex PCR; TCRdb's table is partial and in-frame only. The repertoire consists of approximately 140,000 clones, with roughly 80% occurring once and the leading ten covering roughly 4%. Broader study findings: Other equally common chains were less clonally expanded than HLA-associated TCR beta chains, a later analysis showed. Accurate predictions that matched the HLA-A and HLA-B alleles of most subjects were reportedly made from TCR beta sequences.

With regard to this clone: The antigen remains unidentified.

This sequence originates from a human donor in good health. Sequenced sample: PBMCs.

CDR3 sequence (DNA): TGTGCCAGCAGCTTGGGGGGCACTAGCACAGATACGCAGTATTTT. It codes for CASSLGGTSTDTQYF. V gene TRBV5-4 combines with J gene TRBJ2-3; TRBD1 is a possible D gene (5 bases). The germline V gene encodes CDR1 SGHNT and CDR2 YYREEE (reference sequence). Trimming stripped 0 bases from V and 0 bases from J, with 8 bases between. This CDR3 contains 15 residues.